This T cell receptor (beta chain) was profiled in a study of shared clonotypes between healthy human individuals. Per germline, CDR1 SGHTA and CDR2 FQGTGA. Trimming removed 4 bases from V and 6 bases from J; junction bases left unmatched: 7. The CDR3 contains 16 residues. Assay used: immunoSEQ multiplex PCR; TCRdb lists only in-frame clones, some missing. Of 450,000 to 600,000 clones in the sample, 75% to 85% were seen once. The sequenced sample consisted of PBMCs. This chain joins TRBV7-3 and TRBJ2-1; 12 bases are shared with TRBD2. The clonotype was recovered from a woman in her thirties or forties in good health. Some clones in this sample may be carry-over from other donors' samples. CDR3 sequence: CASSSVLAGGSNEQFF. The CDR3 DNA reads TGTGCCAGCAGCTCCGTTCTAGCGGGAGGGAGCAATGAGCAGTTCTTC.